This T cell receptor beta chain was observed in a study of CD8+CD57+ T cells in acquired aplastic anemia. Genomic DNA constituted the template upon which TCR beta VDJ and CDR3 profiling was performed. TCRdb redid the calling of the reads with MiXCR, one entry per CDR3 protein. The sample includes 200,000 or so distinct CDR3 sequences, less than 60% of them seen just once. Those patients picked for sequencing had displayed CD8+CD57+ cell expansion on flow cytometry. Germline CDR1 is DFQATT and CDR2 is SNEGSKA (reference sequence). CDR3 length equals 15 residues. V lost 1 base and J lost 2; bases outside the gene matches: 5.

This receptor was identified in a human donor with aplastic anemia. Sequenced input: sorted CD4+, CD8+, or CD8+CD57+ T cells (not recorded which) from PBMCs. This chain joins TRBV20-1 and TRBJ1-5, with TRBD1 matching 7 bases. The CDR3 region is CSARATGMGNQPQHF. CDR3 sequence (DNA): TGCAGTGCTAGAGCGACAGGGATGGGCAATCAGCCCCAGCATTTT.